The clone carrying this T cell receptor beta chain has only a few counts. The time point denotes: newly diagnosed GD, antithyroid drugs for less than 3 months. Generation of the TCR library employed RNA extracted from PBMCs. The CDR3 is 16 residues long. The germline V gene has CDR1 DFQATT and CDR2 SNEGSKA (reference sequence). The V gene lost 6 bases and the J gene lost 0 bases, with 20 bases spanning the gap. The data were taken from a study of regulatory T cells in long-lasting Graves disease. iRepertoire HTBI primers and Arm-PCR of CDR3 regions built TCR beta libraries. MiXCR was run by TCRdb on the multiplex PCR reads, yielding one entry per CDR3 protein. Among roughly 410,000 distinct CDR3 sequences listed, 14% to 15% were seen once. This same sample was also part of a study on T cells in Graves' hyperthyroidism and ophthalmopathy.

The sequenced sample was peripheral blood mononuclear cells (PBMCs), obtained at new diagnosis, from a patient treated with antithyroid drugs. This clonotype was obtained from a woman aged 40 to 55 with Graves disease. This rearrangement joins TRBV20-1 to TRBJ1-1, with D possibly matching TRBD1 (6 bases). The chain's CDR3 is CSASGGYRDLNTEAFF. In DNA form, the CDR3 reads TGCAGTGCCTCCGGCGGGTACAGGGACCTGAACACTGAAGCTTTCTTT.